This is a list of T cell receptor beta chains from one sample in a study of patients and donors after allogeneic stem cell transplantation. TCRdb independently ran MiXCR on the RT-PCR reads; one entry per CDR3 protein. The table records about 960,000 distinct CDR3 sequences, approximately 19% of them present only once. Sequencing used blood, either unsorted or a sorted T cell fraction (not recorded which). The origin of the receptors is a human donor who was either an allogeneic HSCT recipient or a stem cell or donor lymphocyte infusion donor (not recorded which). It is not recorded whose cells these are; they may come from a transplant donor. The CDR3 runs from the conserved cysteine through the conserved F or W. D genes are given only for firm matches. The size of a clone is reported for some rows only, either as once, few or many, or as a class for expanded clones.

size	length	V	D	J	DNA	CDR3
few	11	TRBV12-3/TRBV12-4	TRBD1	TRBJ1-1	TGTGCCAGCAGTTTGACAGGGGCAGCTTTCTTT	CASSLTGAAFF
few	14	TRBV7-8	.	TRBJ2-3	TGTGCCAGCAGCCCTGACCTCCCCACAGATACGCAGTATTTT	CASSPDLPTDTQYF
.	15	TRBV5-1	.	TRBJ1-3	TGCGCCAGCAGCTTGGAGGGGAACTCTGGAAACACCATATATTTT	CASSLEGNSGNTIYF
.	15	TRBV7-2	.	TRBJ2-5	TGTGCCAGCAGCTTAGCGGGGGGGCAAATAGAGACCCAGTACTTC	CASSLAGGQIETQYF
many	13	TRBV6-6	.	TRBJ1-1	TGTGCCAGCAGCCCCACAGGGTCCCCTGAAGCTTTCTTT	CASSPTGSPEAFF
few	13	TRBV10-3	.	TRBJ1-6	TGTGCCATCAAGGGGCAAGGTAATTCACCCCTCCACTTT	CAIKGQGNSPLHF
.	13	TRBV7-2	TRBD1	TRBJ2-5	TGTGCCAGCAGCTCGGACAGGTCGGGGACCCAGTACTTC	CASSSDRSGTQYF
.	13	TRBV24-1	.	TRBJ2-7	TGTGCCACCAGTGATCCCTCGGGCGGCCCTAGGTACTTC	CATSDPSGGPRYF
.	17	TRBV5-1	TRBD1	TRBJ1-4	TGCGCCAGCAGTCCCTCTTGGGGGACAGGGCCTAAGGTGAAACTGTTTTTT	CASSPSWGTGPKVKLFF
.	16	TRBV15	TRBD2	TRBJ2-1	TGTGCCACCAGCAGAGGCCGGGGACTAGATTACAATGAGCAGTTCTTC	CATSRGRGLDYNEQFF
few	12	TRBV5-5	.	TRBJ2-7	TGTGCCAGCAGCTTGATTGAAGGCGAGCAGTACTTC	CASSLIEGEQYF
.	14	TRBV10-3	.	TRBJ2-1	TGTGCCATCAAGGGGGACATGGATTACAATGAGCAGTTCTTC	CAIKGDMDYNEQFF
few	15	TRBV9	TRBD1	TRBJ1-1	TGTGCCAGCAGCGTCGGGACAGCCAGCCACACTGAAGCTTTCTTT	CASSVGTASHTEAFF
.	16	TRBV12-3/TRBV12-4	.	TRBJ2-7	TGTGCCAGCAGTTTAAATTCTCGGGCAGGGCGGTACGAGCAGTACTTC	CASSLNSRAGRYEQYF
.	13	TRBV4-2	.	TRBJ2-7	TGTGCCAGCAGCCAAGATCTGACAGCCGAGCAGTACTTC	CASSQDLTAEQYF
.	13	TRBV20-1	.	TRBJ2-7	TGCAGTGCCAAGTACTCGTGGGGCCCCGAGCAGTACTTC	CSAKYSWGPEQYF
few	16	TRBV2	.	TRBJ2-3	TGTGCCAGCAAGATGATAACGGCAGGGAGCACAGATACGCAGTATTTT	CASKMITAGSTDTQYF
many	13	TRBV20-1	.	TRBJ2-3	TGCAGTGCTCGGCAAACTAGCACAGATACGCAGTATTTT	CSARQTSTDTQYF
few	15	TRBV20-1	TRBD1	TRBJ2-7	TGCAGTGCTAGGCCCGGGACAGATAGCTCCTACGAGCAGTACTTC	CSARPGTDSSYEQYF
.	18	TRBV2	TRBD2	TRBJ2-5	TGTGCCAGCAGTGAAGTTGGGAGGGGCTCTTTTGTGAAAGAGACCCAGTACTTC	CASSEVGRGSFVKETQYF
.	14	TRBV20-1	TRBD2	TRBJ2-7	TGCAGTGCTAGTTTTCTAGCGGGGGTCTACGAGCAGTACTTC	CSASFLAGVYEQYF